The next 15 T cell receptor beta chains were all read from a single sample in a study of monozygotic twins with inflammatory bowel disease. TCRdb reprocessed the 5' RACE reads and stores each CDR3 protein as one record, lacking DNA. The sample has approximately 340,000 distinct CDR3 sequences. Sequences were obtained from blood. The source is a human donor with ulcerative colitis or Crohn's disease, or a healthy co-twin of an affected twin (not recorded which).

The chain couples TRBV28 to TRBJ2-2. Germline lookup yields CDR1 MDHEN and CDR2 SYDVKM. There are 13 residues in the CDR3. CDR3 sequence: CATVAVNTGELFF.

The gene calls are TRBV30 and TRBJ2-3; the TRBD1 assignment by TCRdb is unverifiable without DNA. The CDR3 consists of 13 residues. Per the germline V gene, CDR1 is GTSNPN and CDR2 is SVGIG (reference sequence). The CDR3 is CAWSHGTTDTQYF. Combining the CDR3 with reference TRBV30 and TRBJ2-3 gives the whole variable domain SQTIHQWPATLVQPVGSPLSLECTVEGTSNPNLYWYRQAAGRGLQLLFYSVGIGQISSEVPQNLSASRPQDRQFILSSKKLLLSDSGFYLCAWSHGTTDTQYFGPGTRLTVL.

The rearrangement joins TRBV28 to TRBJ2-2; TCRdb outputs TRBD2, but without DNA this stays unchecked. The CDR3 totals 15 residues. Germline V gene lookup returns CDR1 MDHEN and CDR2 SYDVKM. The CDR3 here is CASTHSLAGTGELFF.

The genes are TRBV20-1 and TRBJ2-7. CDR3 length: 12 amino acids. The germline V gene has CDR1 DFQATT and CDR2 SNEGSKA (reference sequence). The CDR3 spells CSAGQGSYEQYF.

This sequence joins TRBV11-2 and TRBJ2-1. The CDR3 has 16 residues. Germline CDR1 is SGHAT and CDR2 is FQNNGV. The CDR3 spells CASSSVRGATYNEQFF.

J is TRBJ2-5 and V is TRBV20-1; TCRdb's D call, TRBD2, is unchecked because there is no DNA. The CDR3 length is 14 residues. Germline CDR1 is DFQATT and CDR2 is SNEGSKA (reference sequence). CDR3 sequence reads: CSAGGGTGQETQYF.

This chain connects TRBV29-1 to TRBJ2-4; TCRdb reports TRBD1, a call that lacks DNA to check it against. The CDR3 runs 13 residues. Germline V gene data show CDR1 as SQVTM and CDR2 as ANQGSEA. CDR3 protein: CSVLVTGSNIQYF.

V is TRBV12-3 or TRBV12-4 and J is TRBJ2-5; TCRdb proposes TRBD2, but this gene call is untestable without DNA. The length of the CDR3 is 15 residues. CDR3 sequence reads: CASSSRDYRRETQYF.

The chain carries TRBV12-3 or TRBV12-4 and TRBJ1-1. This CDR3 region has 11 residues. The chain's CDR3 is CASRSYTEAFF.

The J gene is TRBJ2-1, the V gene TRBV6-5; TCRdb reports TRBD2, a call that lacks DNA to check it against. Germline V gene data show CDR1 as MNHEY and CDR2 as SVGAGI. The CDR3 runs to 13 residues. CDR3 loop: CASSYSAGTRQFF.

This chain links TRBV21-1 with TRBJ2-2; with no DNA, the TCRdb D assignment of TRBD1 cannot be verified. TRBV21-1 is assigned pseudogene status. This CDR3 region has 16 residues. The CDR3 here is CASSKAGQGNPGELFF.

This chain joins TRBV11-1 and TRBJ2-1; without DNA, the TCRdb call of TRBD2 cannot be checked. CDR1 SGHAT and CDR2 FQDESV come from the germline V gene (reference sequence). This CDR3 region has 18 residues. This CDR3 is CASSHRTSGSFSYNEQFF.

The chain is built from TRBV5-1 and TRBJ1-3. The germline CDR1 and CDR2 sequences are SGHRS and YFSETQ. The CDR3 extends over 13 amino acids. The CDR3: CASSTSSGNTIYF.

The chain employs TRBV4-1 and TRBJ2-7; TCRdb picks TRBD1, but there is no DNA to check that call. This CDR3 contains 14 residues. Germline CDR1 is MGHRA and CDR2 is YSYEKL. CDR3 sequence: CASSQPGVSYEQYF.

CDR3 sequence reads: CASSLVVWRLNTEAFF. The rearrangement uses TRBV7-2 and TRBJ1-1. Germline values: CDR1 SGHTA, CDR2 FQGNSA. There are 16 residues in the CDR3.